A single sample gave rise to the 18 T cell receptor beta chains below, sequenced in a study of CD4+ T cells in melanoma. Measured with immunoSEQ multiplex PCR; TCRdb has only the in-frame clones, and not every one. The table lists tens of thousands of clones, 55% to 75% of them singletons, with 4.5% to 5.5% in the top ten. The sequenced sample consisted of tumor tissue. The source is a human donor with melanoma.

V gene TRBV4-1 combines with J gene TRBJ2-1; D is perhaps TRBD2 (5 bases). Trimming shortened V by 0 bases and J by 3 bases, and 18 bases separated the two germline ends. The CDR3 runs 18 residues. CDR1 MGHRA and CDR2 YSYEKL come from the germline V gene. CDR3 region: CASSQEEPGENNYNEQFF. The CDR3 DNA reads as TGCGCCAGCAGCCAAGAAGAGCCCGGGGAGAATAACTACAATGAGCAGTTCTTC.

This chain joins TRBV23-1 and TRBJ2-7; 10 bases agree with TRBD1. TRBV23-1 carries the ORF label, with uncertain function. The trim removed 6 bases at V and 1 base at J, leaving 6 bases unmatched. The length of the CDR3 is 15 residues. CDR3 DNA: TGCGCCAGCAGAAAAACGGGACAGGGGTCCTACGAGCAGTACTTC. As protein: CASRKTGQGSYEQYF.

This clone was detected many times. V and J are TRBV4-3 and TRBJ2-7, with TRBD1 matching 7 bases. This CDR3 is built from 15 residues. Germline V CDR1 and CDR2: LGHNA, YSLEER. J was trimmed by 3 bases and V by 5 bases; bases with no gene match: 10. CDR3 protein: CASSLTWDRYYEQYF. DNA of the CDR3: TGCGCCAGCAGCTTGACCTGGGACAGATACTACGAGCAGTACTTC.

The gene calls are TRBV5-5 and TRBJ1-1; D possibly corresponds to TRBD1 (5 bases). CDR3 length: 13 amino acids. Germline CDR1 reads SGHKS; CDR2 reads YYEKEE (reference sequence). V was cut by 4 bases and J by 3 bases, with 10 bases left in between. The DNA for the CDR3 is TGTGCCAGCAGCGTACAAGGGGACACTGAAGCTTTCTTT. It codes for CASSVQGDTEAFF.

The chain has TRBV5-1 and TRBJ1-1; D possibly corresponds to TRBD1 (6 bases). V shed 5 bases and J shed 1 base, with 18 bases lying between them. This CDR3 has 16 amino acids. Germline lookup yields CDR1 SGHRS and CDR2 YFSETQ. The chain's CDR3 is CASRLSKGEGNTEAFF. Written as DNA, the CDR3 is TGCGCCAGCAGGCTATCGAAGGGGGAGGGGAACACTGAAGCTTTCTTT.

The chain employs TRBV7-6 and TRBJ1-3; TRBD1 agrees at 7 bases. This CDR3 comprises 16 residues. With 4 bases clipped from V and 1 base from J, the junction kept 7 bases outside the gene matches. CDR1 is SGHVS and CDR2 is FNYEAQ in the germline V gene. The CDR3 loop is CASSSWDRESGNTIYF. The CDR3 DNA is TGTGCCAGCAGCTCCTGGGACAGAGAGTCTGGAAACACCATATATTTT.

This rearrangement joins TRBV4-2 to TRBJ1-2; D unresolved. Germline V gene lookup returns CDR1 LGHNA and CDR2 YNFKEQ. CDR3 size: 13 residues. The V and J ends lost 3 bases and 8 bases respectively, with 13 bases between them. The CDR3 reads CASSQMGDTGYTF. In nucleotides, the CDR3 is TGTGCCAGCAGCCAGATGGGCGACACCGGCTACACCTTC.

The rearrangement joins TRBV9 to TRBJ2-1, with D possibly matching TRBD2 (5 bases). This CDR3 comprises 12 residues. V was cut by 4 bases and J by 5 bases, with 7 bases left in between. The germline CDR1 and CDR2 sequences are SGDLS and YYNGEE. CDR3: CASSPLDNEQFF. The CDR3 region has the DNA TGTGCCAGCAGCCCACTAGACAATGAGCAGTTCTTC.

This clone was recorded a few times. The chain has TRBV27 and TRBJ1-6, with D maybe TRBD1 (6 bases). The V and J ends lost 8 bases and 12 bases respectively, with 17 bases between them. The CDR3 sequence is 13 residues long. Germline V gene sequence: CDR1 MNHEY, CDR2 SMNVEV (reference sequence). CDR3 amino acids: CASGWNRVRPLHF. The CDR3 bases are TGTGCCAGCGGCTGGAACAGGGTGCGACCCCTCCACTTT.

This clone was seen a handful of times. The chain is built from TRBV6-5 and TRBJ1-6; a possible D gene is TRBD1 (5 bases). The V end was cut by 6 bases, the J end by 5 bases, with 14 bases between. The V gene's germline CDR1 is MNHEY and CDR2 SVGAGI. The CDR3 is 15 amino acids. This CDR3 is CASSRGRANNSPLHF. CDR3 in DNA: TGTGCCAGCAGCCGAGGCAGGGCCAATAATTCACCCCTCCACTTT.

The chain couples TRBV7-9 to TRBJ1-2; the D gene is possibly TRBD1 (6 bases). Germline V gives CDR1 SEHNR, CDR2 FQNEAQ (reference sequence). V was trimmed by 4 bases and J by 4 bases, leaving 13 bases between them. The CDR3 is made up of 14 amino acids. CDR3 bases: TGTGCCAGCAGCTCCGGACAGCCCTCCTATGGCTACACCTTC. This sequence encodes CASSSGQPSYGYTF.

The chain combines TRBV19 with TRBJ2-3; either TRBD1 or TRBD2 may supply D (5 bases each). Deletions cut 4 bases from V and 6 bases from J, with 8 bases between. The germline CDR1 and CDR2 sequences are LNHDA and SQIVND (reference sequence). CDR3 length: 12 residues. The CDR3 DNA reads as TGTGCCAGTAGTAGAGGGGCGGATACGCAGTATTTT. It yields the protein CASSRGADTQYF.

The chain has TRBV5-8 and TRBJ1-1; no firm D call. CDR3 length: 13 amino acids. The germline gives CDR1 SGHTS, CDR2 YDEGEE. With 4 bases removed from V and 1 base from J, the gap between germline ends came to 8 bases. The CDR3 DNA sequence: TGTGCCAGCAGCCTGACACCGAACACTGAAGCTTTCTTT. Protein sequence: CASSLTPNTEAFF.

The CDR3 DNA follows: TGTGCCAGCAGCTTAAGGGCGGCAACTAATGAAAAACTGTTTTTT. This encodes CASSLRAATNEKLFF. The gene calls are TRBV7-2 and TRBJ1-4; no reliable D call. Per the germline V gene, CDR1 is SGHTA and CDR2 is FQGNSA. Trimming took 2 bases from V and 0 from J, leaving 7 bases between them. The CDR3 totals 15 residues.

The chain has TRBV7-9 and TRBJ2-4; 11 nucleotides align to TRBD1. J was trimmed by 2 bases and V by 6 bases; bases with no gene match: 6. CDR3 length: 16 amino acids. CDR1 SEHNR and CDR2 FQNEAQ come from the germline V gene (reference sequence). As DNA, the CDR3 is TGTGCCAGCAGTCCCGGACAGGGGGCAACCAAAAACATTCAGTACTTC. This sequence encodes CASSPGQGATKNIQYF. Full variable domain (missing parts from reference TRBV7-9 and TRBJ2-4): DTGVSQNPRHKITKRGQNVTFRCDPISEHNRLYWYRQTLGQGPEFLTYFQNEAQLEKSRLLSDRFSAERPKGSFSTLEIQRTEQGDSAMYLCASSPGQGATKNIQYFGAGTRLSVL.

A few counts support this clone. The sample holds other DNA sequences that translate to the same CDR3. The rearrangement uses TRBV5-1 and TRBJ2-7; TRBD1 matches at 11 bases. The junction had 4 bases not matched to a gene; V was cut back by 4 bases and J by 4 bases. Germline assignment: CDR1 SGHRS and CDR2 YFSETQ. The CDR3 contains 14 residues. CDR3 amino acids: CASSHGTGGYEQYF. The DNA for the CDR3 is TGCGCCAGCAGCCATGGGACAGGGGGGTACGAGCAGTACTTC.

This clone was recorded once. V is TRBV6-6 and J is TRBJ1-1; D unclear. The CDR3 sequence is 16 residues long. The V gene's germline CDR1 is MNHNY and CDR2 SVGAGI (reference sequence). V was trimmed by 0 bases and J by 7 bases, leaving 18 bases between them. The CDR3 loop is CASSYSRGEAGNEAFF. As DNA, the CDR3 is TGTGCCAGCAGTTACTCGCGGGGAGAAGCGGGAAATGAAGCTTTCTTT.

The chain has TRBV6-6 and TRBJ1-2; the D is unclear. This CDR3 region has 11 residues. Germline V CDR1 and CDR2: MNHNY, SVGAGI (reference sequence). Trimming took 6 bases from V and 4 from J, leaving 6 bases between them. CDR3 in amino acids: CASRNLYGYTF. The CDR3 coding sequence is TGTGCCAGCAGGAACCTCTATGGCTACACCTTC.